This TCR beta chain comes out of a study of PD-1 blockade in mismatch repair-deficient tumors. Here immunoSEQ multiplex PCR was the method, and the copy in TCRdb shows in-frame clones only, minus some. Of roughly 80,000 clones in the sample, over 70% were seen once. The germline V gene encodes CDR1 SGDLS and CDR2 YYNGEE. This CDR3 region has 17 residues. V lost 4 bases to trimming and J lost 1 base; unmatched junction nucleotides: 11. V and J are TRBV9 and TRBJ2-1; 7 nucleotides align to TRBD2. Here the sequenced sample was peripheral blood, taken 12 weeks after starting pembrolizumab. The TCR comes from an adult with mismatch repair-deficient cancer. The CDR3 coding sequence is TGTGCCAGCAGCCCCGCGGGAGTGGTAATGTCCTACAATGAGCAGTTCTTC. Translating gives CASSPAGVVMSYNEQFF.